The rows below give T cell receptor beta chains drawn from one sample of a study of shared T cell receptors in the human thymus. Here immunoSEQ multiplex PCR was the method, and the copy in TCRdb shows in-frame clones only, minus some. The table lists about 660,000 clones, around 87% of them singletons, with roughly 0.0087% in the top ten. This sample also belongs to another study, concerning human thymus T cells.

The material sequenced was thymocytes. These receptors all stem from a boy under three years old with a congenital heart defect. The CDR3 runs from the conserved cysteine through the conserved F or W. The D gene is left open where the match is weak. Part of the rows lack a size; the others show once, few, many or a class for expanded clones.

j_call v_call clone_size d_call cdr3_aa cdr3_nt
TRBJ2-7 TRBV2 few . CASNAGAYEQYF TGTGCCAGCAATGCTGGGGCCTACGAGCAGTACTTC
TRBJ2-7 TRBV2 . TRBD2 CASSDSSGSYEQYF TGTGCCAGCAGTGATTCTAGCGGTAGCTACGAGCAGTACTTC
TRBJ1-2 TRBV30 . . CAAKGEANYGYTF TGTGCCGCGAAGGGAGAGGCTAACTATGGCTACACCTTC
TRBJ2-1 TRBV9 . TRBD2 CASSAQMSPLELAGVGEQFF TGTGCCAGCAGCGCCCAGATGTCCCCTCTCGAACTAGCGGGAGTCGGTGAGCAGTTCTTC
TRBJ2-2 TRBV4-3 . TRBD2 CASSQEGGSGSPRSTGELFF TGCGCCAGCAGCCAAGAGGGGGGGAGCGGGAGTCCTAGAAGCACCGGGGAGCTGTTTTTT
TRBJ1-5 TRBV27 . . CASSLTTDSNQPQHF TGTGCCAGCAGTTTAACGACAGATTCAAATCAGCCCCAGCATTTT
TRBJ1-1 TRBV27 . . CASSATGIPHENTEAFF TGTGCCAGCAGTGCTACAGGTATCCCCCATGAGAACACTGAAGCTTTCTTT
TRBJ1-2 TRBV6-5 . TRBD1 CASSGTGGYGYTF TGTGCCAGCAGCGGGACAGGCGGCTATGGCTACACCTTC
TRBJ1-4 TRBV4-3 few . CASSQDPGGILFF TGCGCCAGCAGCCAAGATCCCGGAGGGATACTGTTTTTT
TRBJ2-7 TRBV7-9 . . CASSPRTAYEQYF TGTGCCAGCAGCCCCCGAACAGCCTACGAGCAGTACTTC
TRBJ2-1 TRBV29-1 . TRBD2 CSVEDLLAAGGGGEQFF TGCAGCGTTGAAGATCTTCTTGCTGCGGGAGGGGGAGGTGAGCAGTTCTTC
TRBJ1-5 TRBV4-1 . . CASGTFGGQPQHF TGCGCCAGCGGAACCTTCGGAGGTCAGCCCCAGCATTTT
TRBJ1-5 TRBV7-2 once . CASSLSYRDQDSNQPQHF TGTGCCAGCAGCTTAAGCTACAGGGATCAGGATAGCAATCAGCCCCAGCATTTT
TRBJ2-2 TRBV7-2 . TRBD2 CASSLEASGNNSVRELFF TGTGCCAGCAGCTTAGAGGCTAGCGGGAACAATAGCGTCCGGGAGCTGTTTTTT
TRBJ2-7 TRBV18 . TRBD2 CASSYASRESSYEQYF TGTGCCAGCTCATATGCCTCGCGGGAGAGCTCCTACGAGCAGTACTTC
TRBJ1-5 TRBV28 . TRBD1 CASSAIRDRGLHQPQHF TGTGCCAGCAGTGCTATACGGGACAGGGGCTTACATCAGCCCCAGCATTTT